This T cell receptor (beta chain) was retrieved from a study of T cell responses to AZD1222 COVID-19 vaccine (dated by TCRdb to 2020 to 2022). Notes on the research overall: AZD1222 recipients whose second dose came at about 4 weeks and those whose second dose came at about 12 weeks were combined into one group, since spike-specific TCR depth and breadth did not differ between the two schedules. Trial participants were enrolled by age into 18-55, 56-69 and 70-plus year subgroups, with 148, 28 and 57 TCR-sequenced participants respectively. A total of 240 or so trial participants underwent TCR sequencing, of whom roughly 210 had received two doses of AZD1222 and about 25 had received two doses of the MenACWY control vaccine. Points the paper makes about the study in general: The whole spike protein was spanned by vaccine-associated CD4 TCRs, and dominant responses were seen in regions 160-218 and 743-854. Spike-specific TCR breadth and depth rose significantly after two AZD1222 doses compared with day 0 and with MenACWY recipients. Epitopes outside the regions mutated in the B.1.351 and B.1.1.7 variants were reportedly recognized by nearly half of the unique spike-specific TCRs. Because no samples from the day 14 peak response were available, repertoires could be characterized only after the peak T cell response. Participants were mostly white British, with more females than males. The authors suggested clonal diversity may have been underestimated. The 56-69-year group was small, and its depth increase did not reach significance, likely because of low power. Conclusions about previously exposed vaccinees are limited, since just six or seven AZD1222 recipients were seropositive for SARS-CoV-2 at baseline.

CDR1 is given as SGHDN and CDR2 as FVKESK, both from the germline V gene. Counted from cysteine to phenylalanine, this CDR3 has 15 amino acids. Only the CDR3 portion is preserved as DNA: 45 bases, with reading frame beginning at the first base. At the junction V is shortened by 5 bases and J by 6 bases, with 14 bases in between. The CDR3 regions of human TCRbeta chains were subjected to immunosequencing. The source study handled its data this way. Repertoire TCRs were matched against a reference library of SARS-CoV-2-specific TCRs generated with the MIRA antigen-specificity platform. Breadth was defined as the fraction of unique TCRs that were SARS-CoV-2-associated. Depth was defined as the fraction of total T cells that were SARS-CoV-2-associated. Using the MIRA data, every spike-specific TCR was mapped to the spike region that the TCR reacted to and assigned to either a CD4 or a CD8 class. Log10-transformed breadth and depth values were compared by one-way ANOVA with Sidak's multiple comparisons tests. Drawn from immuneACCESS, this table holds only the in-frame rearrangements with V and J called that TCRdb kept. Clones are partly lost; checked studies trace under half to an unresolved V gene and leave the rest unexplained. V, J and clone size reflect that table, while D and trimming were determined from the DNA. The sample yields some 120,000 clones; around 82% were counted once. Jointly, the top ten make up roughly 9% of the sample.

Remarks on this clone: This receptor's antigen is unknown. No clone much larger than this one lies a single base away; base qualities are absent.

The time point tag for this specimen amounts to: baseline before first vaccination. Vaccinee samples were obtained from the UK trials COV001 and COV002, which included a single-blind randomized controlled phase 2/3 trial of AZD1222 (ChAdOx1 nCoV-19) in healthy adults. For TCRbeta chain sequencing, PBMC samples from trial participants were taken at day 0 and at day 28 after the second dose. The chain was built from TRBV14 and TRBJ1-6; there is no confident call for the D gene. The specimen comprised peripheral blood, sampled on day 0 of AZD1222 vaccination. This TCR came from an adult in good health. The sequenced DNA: TGTGCCAGCAGCTACACATGGGAGATTAATTCACCCCTCCACTTT. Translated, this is CASSYTWEINSPLHF.